This TCR beta chain is drawn from a study of blood T cells in healthy people across ages. Overall study: Per two T cells, template switching captured roughly one barcoded beta molecule.

Combining a sample-barcoded 5' primer with a J-beta primer mix, a second PCR ran for roughly 6 to 12 cycles. TCRdb re-called the 5' RACE reads with MiXCR, one entry per CDR3 protein. The sample includes hundreds of thousands of distinct CDR3 sequences, over 45% of them seen just once. Concerning this clonotype: Its antigen is unknown.

The CDR3 is 17 residues long. V lost 0 bases and J lost 2; bases outside the gene matches: 5. The germline V gene has CDR1 SGHTA and CDR2 FQGTGA. Overall study results and limits: Estimates of total diversity, which came from one million sequenced T cells, were considered to be underestimates.

This TCR was recovered from a man younger than 40 in good health. Sequenced input: blood. This chain uses TRBV7-3 with TRBJ2-3; 10 bases match TRBD2. The CDR3 coding sequence is TGTGCCAGCAGCTTAACTGGTAGCGGGAGGTTCACAGATACGCAGTATTTT. Amino acids: CASSLTGSGRFTDTQYF.